This T cell receptor beta chain was sequenced for a study of cytomegalovirus exposure and HLA in healthy donors. 60 Vbeta and 13 Jbeta primers were used in PCR. Method: immunoSEQ multiplex PCR; TCRdb's copy keeps in-frame clones and lacks some. The repertoire holds 150,000 to 200,000 clones, roughly a tenth seen once, with about 1.2% in the top ten. Whole-study results and caveats: The study assumed roughly uniform donor sequencing depth for presence/absence analyses.

On this clone itself: Its antigen is still unknown.

Specimen: PBMCs. This clonotype was obtained from a woman between 25 and 40 years old in good health and CMV-seropositive.

The chain's CDR3 is CASRPSETTDTQYF. The DNA for the CDR3 is TGTGCCAGCAGGCCAAGCGAGACCACAGATACGCAGTATTTT. The chain combines TRBV2 with TRBJ2-3; no firm D call. The V gene's germline CDR1 is SNHLY and CDR2 FYNNEI. V was shortened by 6 bases and J by 2 bases, with 12 bases between the two germline ends. CDR3 length: 14 amino acids. Full variable domain (outside the CDR3, taken from reference TRBV2 and TRBJ2-3): EPEVTQTPSHQVTQMGQEVILRCVPISNHLYFYWYRQILGQKVEFLVSFYNNEISEKSEIFDDQFSVERPDGSNFTLKIRSTKLEDSAMYFCASRPSETTDTQYFGPGTRLTVL.